This TCR beta chain stems from a study of neurological immune-mediated disorders. This clonotype has just a few counts. TCRdb fed the 5' RACE reads into MiXCR, producing one record per CDR3 protein. The sample carries approximately 100,000 distinct CDR3 sequences, around 3.3% recorded once. The CDR3 loop spans 14 amino acids. The germline V gene has CDR1 SGHRS and CDR2 YFSETQ. Trimming took 4 bases from V and 6 from J, leaving 17 bases between them. The V and J genes are TRBV5-1 and TRBJ2-7; D may be TRBD2 (6 bases). The sequence came from a woman between 18 and 29 years old with multiple sclerosis. Sequencing was performed on PBMCs. This CDR3 is CASSRDWLQSEQYF. The CDR3 DNA sequence: TGCGCCAGCAGCCGGGACTGGCTCCAGAGCGAGCAGTACTTC.